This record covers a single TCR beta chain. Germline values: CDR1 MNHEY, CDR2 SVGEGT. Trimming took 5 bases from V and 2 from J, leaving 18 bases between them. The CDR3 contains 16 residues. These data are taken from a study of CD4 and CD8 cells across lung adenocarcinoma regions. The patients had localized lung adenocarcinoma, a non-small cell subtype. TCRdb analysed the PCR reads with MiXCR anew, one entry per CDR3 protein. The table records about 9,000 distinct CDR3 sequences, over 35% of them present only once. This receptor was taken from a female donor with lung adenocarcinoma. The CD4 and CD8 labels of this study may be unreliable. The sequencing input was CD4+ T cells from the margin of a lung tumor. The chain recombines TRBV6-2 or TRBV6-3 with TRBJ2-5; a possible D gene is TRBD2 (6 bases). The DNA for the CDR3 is TGTGCCAGCAGTCCCCTGGGGGGACCGTCTCAAGAGACCCAGTACTTC. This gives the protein CASSPLGGPSQETQYF.